These 28 T cell receptor beta chains share one sample of origin, sequenced in a study of CD4+ T cells in melanoma. Method: immunoSEQ multiplex PCR; TCRdb's copy keeps in-frame clones and lacks some. This sample yields about 140,000 clones, of which 85% to 95% are seen a single time; 1.5% belongs to the top ten. The source of these receptors is a human donor with melanoma.

J is TRBJ1-1 and V is TRBV30; possible D gene TRBD1, 5 bases. CDR3 length: 13 amino acids. Germline CDR1 is GTSNPN and CDR2 is SVGIG (reference sequence). Trimming took off 3 bases at V and 5 bases at J, with 13 bases between the two ends. The CDR3 reads CAWRKGQLTEAFF. CDR3 nucleotide sequence: TGTGCCTGGAGGAAGGGGCAGCTAACTGAAGCTTTCTTT.

The chain joins TRBV6-1 to TRBJ2-7; tentative D call: TRBD1 (7 bases). Trimming cost V 5 bases and J 2 bases, with 16 bases left between them. Germline CDR1 MNHNS, CDR2 SASEGT. CDR3 length: 15 residues. The CDR3 region is CASSRSGGLAYEQYF. CDR3 nucleotide sequence: TGTGCCAGCAGTAGGTCAGGGGGGTTGGCCTACGAGCAGTACTTC.

The chain carries TRBV9 and TRBJ2-1; 8 nucleotides agree with TRBD1. The CDR3 has 16 residues. The V gene end was trimmed by 4 bases and the J gene end by 5 bases; junction bases not matched to a gene: 11. Germline CDR1 and CDR2: SGDLS and YYNGEE. This CDR3 reads CASSIRPRQGNNEQFF. The DNA for the CDR3 is TGTGCCAGCAGCATCCGACCCAGACAGGGGAACAATGAGCAGTTCTTC.

This sequence joins TRBV19 and TRBJ1-5; TRBD1 matches 9 bases. The CDR3 totals 15 residues. Germline V lookup: CDR1 LNHDA, CDR2 SQIVND (reference sequence). The trim removed 6 bases at V and 15 bases at J, leaving 18 bases unmatched. The CDR3 DNA sequence: TGTGCCAGTAGGCACCGGGACAGGGCCTCAGGAGGTCGGCATTTT. It is translated as CASRHRDRASGGRHF.

This clone was recorded only once. The rearrangement links TRBV2 to TRBJ2-1; D is unresolved. V was trimmed by 7 bases and J by 6 bases, leaving 7 bases between them. The length of the CDR3 is 11 residues. Germline CDR1 SNHLY, CDR2 FYNNEI. The CDR3 sequence: CASTITNEQFF. CDR3 DNA: TGTGCCAGCACCATCACCAATGAGCAGTTCTTC.

This clone has just one count. The V and J genes are TRBV2 and TRBJ2-1; 9 positions match TRBD1. Germline V gene lookup returns CDR1 SNHLY and CDR2 FYNNEI. Losses at the gene ends were 5 bases for V and 6 bases for J; bases not matched to a gene: 2. This CDR3 comprises 13 residues. The CDR3 loop reads CASSKQGANEQFF. CDR3 in DNA: TGTGCCAGCAGTAAACAGGGGGCCAATGAGCAGTTCTTC.

V is TRBV2 and J is TRBJ2-5; 9 positions match TRBD1. CDR3 length: 12 residues. The V gene end was trimmed by 8 bases and the J gene end by 13 bases; junction bases not matched to a gene: 11. Germline V lookup: CDR1 SNHLY, CDR2 FYNNEI. The CDR3 nucleotides are TGTGCCAGCTTAGGGACAGGGTCAACTCTGTACTTC. It codes for CASLGTGSTLYF.

This clone was counted once. This chain joins TRBV27 and TRBJ1-5; 9 positions match TRBD1. This CDR3 region has 15 residues. Germline trimming cut 2 bases from V and 4 bases from J; bases unmatched to any gene: 3. The V gene's germline CDR1 is MNHEY and CDR2 SMNVEV (reference sequence). The CDR3 sequence is CASSLGTGLNQPQHF. The CDR3 region has the DNA TGTGCCAGCAGTTTAGGGACAGGGCTGAATCAGCCCCAGCATTTT.

The chain combines TRBV5-8 with TRBJ2-3; D might be TRBD2 (6 bases). The length of the CDR3 is 19 residues. The V gene's germline CDR1 is SGHTS and CDR2 YDEGEE. V was pared by 2 bases and J by 0 bases, with 22 bases between. The CDR3 protein is CASSLRLGGARFSTDTQYF. The CDR3 DNA reads as TGTGCCAGCAGCTTACGACTCGGGGGTGCGAGATTCAGCACAGATACGCAGTATTTT. Using reference TRBV5-8 and TRBJ2-3 for the parts outside the CDR3, the full variable domain is EAGVTQSPTHLIKTRGQQATLRCSPISGHTSVYWYQQALGLGLQFLLWYDEGEERNRGNFPPRFSGRQFPNYSSELNVNALELEDSALYLCASSLRLGGARFSTDTQYFGPGTRLTVL.

The V and J genes are TRBV7-3 and TRBJ2-5; D unclear. The CDR3 extends over 13 amino acids. Germline V gives CDR1 SGHTA, CDR2 FQGTGA. Trimming removed 3 bases at V and 0 bases at J, with 5 bases between. CDR3: CASSFSHQETQYF. The CDR3 nucleotides read TGTGCCAGCAGCTTTAGCCACCAAGAGACCCAGTACTTC.

This chain uses TRBV19 with TRBJ1-5; maybe TRBD1 (6 bases). The CDR3 has 13 amino acids. V shed 5 bases and J shed 9 bases, with 14 bases lying between them. In germline, CDR1 is LNHDA, CDR2 SQIVND (reference sequence). The CDR3 protein is CASSPSDRLPQHF. The DNA for the CDR3 is TGTGCCAGTAGTCCCTCGGACAGACTGCCCCAGCATTTT.

The chain is built from TRBV11-2 and TRBJ2-7; 7 bases match TRBD1. V shed 5 bases and J 1 base; nucleotides not matched to a gene: 5. Germline lookup yields CDR1 SGHAT and CDR2 FQNNGV. The CDR3 has 14 residues. The CDR3 DNA reads as TGTGCCAGCAGCGCAACGACAGGGTCCTACGAGCAGTACTTC. It codes for CASSATTGSYEQYF.

This chain connects TRBV2 to TRBJ1-5; D not resolved. CDR1 and CDR2 (germline): SNHLY, FYNNEI. There are 13 residues in the CDR3. Trimming stripped 4 bases from V and 0 bases from J, with 4 bases between. The CDR3 loop reads CASSGYSNQPQHF. CDR3 coding DNA: TGTGCCAGCAGTGGATATAGCAATCAGCCCCAGCATTTT.

This clone was counted a single time. This CDR3 is CASSPSGGPEGYTF. The CDR3, as DNA: TGTGCCAGCAGCCCTAGTGGGGGCCCGGAGGGCTACACCTTC. V is TRBV7-9 and J is TRBJ1-2, with TRBD1 as a possible D gene (6 bases). Deletions cut 5 bases from V and 8 bases from J, with 18 bases between. The CDR3 contains 14 residues. Per the germline V gene, CDR1 is SEHNR and CDR2 is FQNEAQ (reference sequence).

V and J are TRBV29-1 and TRBJ2-2; 10 bases are a match to TRBD1. V was clipped by 3 bases and J by 8 bases; unmatched bases: 12. The CDR3 is made up of 16 amino acids. Per the germline V gene, CDR1 is SQVTM and CDR2 is ANQGSEA. CDR3 DNA sequence: TGCAGCGTTGACAAGGACAGGGGGTCGCGGGTTGGGGAGCTGTTTTTT. Translating it yields CSVDKDRGSRVGELFF.

V gene TRBV29-1 combines with J gene TRBJ1-2; no reliable D call. Germline CDR1 SQVTM, CDR2 ANQGSEA. The CDR3 covers 13 residues. Trimming removed 2 bases from V and 4 bases from J, with 11 bases in between. The CDR3 DNA is TGCAGCGTTGAAAGGCCGGGTCCCTATGGCTACACCTTC. This translates into CSVERPGPYGYTF.

J is TRBJ1-1 and V is TRBV5-1; D is unresolved. Trimming removed 4 bases at V and 1 base at J, with 11 bases between. Germline CDR1 and CDR2: SGHRS and YFSETQ. This CDR3 region has 14 residues. The CDR3 here is CASSPDLANTEAFF. DNA for the CDR3: TGCGCCAGCAGCCCTGACCTTGCGAACACTGAAGCTTTCTTT.

This chain joins TRBV18 and TRBJ1-1; D ambiguous. This CDR3 is built from 17 residues. Deletions cut 3 bases from V and 0 bases from J, with 17 bases between. In germline, CDR1 is KGHSH, CDR2 LQKENI. As DNA, the CDR3 is TGTGCCAGCTCACCTCAGAAGGCCCAAACTATGAACACTGAAGCTTTCTTT. Its translation: CASSPQKAQTMNTEAFF.

This chain uses TRBV4-1 with TRBJ2-2, with D maybe TRBD2 (5 bases). Trimming took 1 base from V and 7 from J, leaving 7 bases between them. The germline gives CDR1 MGHRA, CDR2 YSYEKL. The CDR3 loop spans 13 amino acids. The CDR3 loop is CASSQGGYGELFF. CDR3 DNA sequence: TGCGCCAGCAGCCAAGGAGGGTACGGGGAGCTGTTTTTT.

This sequence joins TRBV11-2 and TRBJ1-1; D possibly corresponds to TRBD1 (5 bases). The CDR3 is 13 residues long. V lost 3 bases and J 4 bases, leaving 9 bases between the germline ends. Germline V gives CDR1 SGHAT, CDR2 FQNNGV. CDR3 nucleotide sequence: TGTGCCAGCAGCTTTCAGGGTATCACTGAAGCTTTCTTT. The encoded protein is CASSFQGITEAFF.

The gene calls are TRBV7-2 and TRBJ1-3; D remains unclear. Deletions cut 0 bases from V and 0 bases from J, with 6 bases between. The CDR3 has 15 amino acids. CDR1 is SGHTA and CDR2 is FQGNSA in the germline V gene. The DNA for the CDR3 is TGTGCCAGCAGCTTAGCTGAGAGCTCTGGAAACACCATATATTTT. It codes for CASSLAESSGNTIYF. Drawing the rest from reference TRBV7-2 and TRBJ1-3, the complete variable domain is GAGVSQSPSNKVTEKGKDVELRCDPISGHTALYWYRQSLGQGLEFLIYFQGNSAPDKSGLPSDRFSAERTGGSVSTLTIQRTQQEDSAVYLCASSLAESSGNTIYFGEGSWLTVV.

The V call is TRBV5-4, the J call TRBJ2-5; D may be TRBD2 (6 bases). The V end was cut by 1 base, the J end by 5 bases, with 12 bases between. The CDR3 loop spans 14 amino acids. The germline V gene has CDR1 SGHNT and CDR2 YYREEE (reference sequence). CDR3 DNA sequence: TGTGCCAGCAGCTTGTACGACCGGGGGGAGACCCAGTACTTC. This gives the protein CASSLYDRGETQYF. The full variable domain, in which reference TRBV5-4 and TRBJ2-5 provide the parts outside the CDR3, is ETGVTQSPTHLIKTRGQQVTLRCSSQSGHNTVSWYQQALGQGPQFIFQYYREEENGRGNFPPRFSGLQFPNYSSELNVNALELDDSALYLCASSLYDRGETQYFGPGTRLLVL.

The chain recombines TRBV5-1 with TRBJ2-5; 7 bases align to TRBD2. The CDR3 is 12 residues long. The germline V gene encodes CDR1 SGHRS and CDR2 YFSETQ. V lost 5 bases, J lost 5 bases, and 3 bases stayed unmatched. CDR3 sequence reads: CASSWEGETQYF. CDR3 DNA sequence: TGCGCCAGCAGTTGGGAGGGGGAGACCCAGTACTTC. The variable domain in full, completed from reference TRBV5-1 and TRBJ2-5, reads KAGVTQTPRYLIKTRGQQVTLSCSPISGHRSVSWYQQTPGQGLQFLFEYFSETQRNKGNFPGRFSGRQFSNSRSEMNVSTLELGDSALYLCASSWEGETQYFGPGTRLLVL.

This clone was picked up one time. The chain employs TRBV4-1 and TRBJ2-7; no clear D. The CDR3 runs 16 residues. Per the germline V gene, CDR1 is MGHRA and CDR2 is YSYEKL. Trimming left V 4 bases short and J 1 base short, with 17 bases between. CDR3 amino acids: CASSRSPSRNSYEQYF. In DNA form, the CDR3 reads TGCGCCAGCAGCCGGTCCCCGAGTCGGAATTCCTACGAGCAGTACTTC.

V gene TRBV7-3 combines with J gene TRBJ2-3; no clear D gene. CDR3 length equals 14 residues. V gave up 4 bases and J gave up 3 bases, with 11 bases separating them. CDR1 is SGHTA and CDR2 is FQGTGA in the germline V gene. CDR3 loop: CASSSIAGTDTQYF. CDR3 DNA sequence: TGTGCCAGCAGCTCCATAGCAGGAACAGATACGCAGTATTTT.

V is TRBV11-3 and J is TRBJ2-7, with D possibly matching TRBD1 (6 bases). V was trimmed by 5 bases and J by 3 bases, leaving 11 bases between them. In germline, CDR1 is SGHNT, CDR2 YENEEA. The CDR3 runs to 13 residues. This CDR3 reads CASSPGQNYEQYF. The DNA of the CDR3 is TGTGCCAGCAGCCCGGGACAAAACTACGAGCAGTACTTC. The whole variable domain, filled in from reference TRBV11-3 and TRBJ2-7, reads EAGVVQSPRYKIIEKKQPVAFWCNPISGHNTLYWYLQNLGQGPELLIRYENEEAVDDSQLPKDRFSAERLKGVDSTLKIQPAELGDSAVYLCASSPGQNYEQYFGPGTRLTVT.

This chain uses TRBV2 with TRBJ2-6; D is undetermined. Looked up from germline, CDR1 is SNHLY and CDR2 is FYNNEI. V was trimmed by 2 bases and J by 3 bases, leaving 5 bases between them. This CDR3 region has 14 residues. CDR3: CASSESDGANVLTF. The CDR3 DNA reads TGTGCCAGCAGTGAATCGGATGGGGCCAACGTCCTGACTTTC.

In DNA, the CDR3 is TGTGCCTGGAGTCGACAGGGGATCACCGGGGAGCTGTTTTTT. Its translation: CAWSRQGITGELFF. The gene calls are TRBV30 and TRBJ2-2; 8 nucleotides match TRBD1. Unmatched junction bases numbered 3, after V lost 2 bases and J lost 4 bases. The germline V gene encodes CDR1 GTSNPN and CDR2 SVGIG (reference sequence). CDR3 size: 14 residues.